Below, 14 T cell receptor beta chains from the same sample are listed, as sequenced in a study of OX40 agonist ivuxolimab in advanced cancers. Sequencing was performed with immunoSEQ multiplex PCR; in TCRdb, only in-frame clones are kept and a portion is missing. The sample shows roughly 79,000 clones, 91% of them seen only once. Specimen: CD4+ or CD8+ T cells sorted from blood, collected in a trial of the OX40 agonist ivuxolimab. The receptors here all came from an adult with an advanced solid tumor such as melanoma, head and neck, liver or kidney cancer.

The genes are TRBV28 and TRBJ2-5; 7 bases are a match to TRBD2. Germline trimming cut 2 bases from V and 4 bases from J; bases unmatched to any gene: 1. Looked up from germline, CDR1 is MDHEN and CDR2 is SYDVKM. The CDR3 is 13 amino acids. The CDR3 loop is CASSLGRGETQYF. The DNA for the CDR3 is TGTGCCAGCAGTTTAGGGAGGGGAGAGACCCAGTACTTC.

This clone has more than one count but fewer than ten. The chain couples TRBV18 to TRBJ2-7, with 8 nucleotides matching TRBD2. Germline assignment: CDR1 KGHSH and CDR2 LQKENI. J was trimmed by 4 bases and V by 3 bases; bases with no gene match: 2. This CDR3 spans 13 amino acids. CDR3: CASSPTSGYEQYF. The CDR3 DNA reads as TGTGCCAGCTCACCTACTAGCGGTTACGAGCAGTACTTC. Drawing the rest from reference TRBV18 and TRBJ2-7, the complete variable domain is NAGVMQNPRHLVRRRGQEARLRCSPMKGHSHVYWYRQLPEEGLKFMVYLQKENIIDESGMPKERFSAEFPKEGPSILRIQQVVRGDSAAYFCASSPTSGYEQYFGPGTRLTVT.

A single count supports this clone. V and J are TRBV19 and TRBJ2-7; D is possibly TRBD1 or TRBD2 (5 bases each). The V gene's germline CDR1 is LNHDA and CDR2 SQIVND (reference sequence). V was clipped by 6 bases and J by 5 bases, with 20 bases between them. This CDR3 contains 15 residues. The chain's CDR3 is CASSTVGQGRHEQYF. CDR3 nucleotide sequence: TGTGCCAGTAGCACGGTTGGGCAGGGACGACACGAGCAGTACTTC.

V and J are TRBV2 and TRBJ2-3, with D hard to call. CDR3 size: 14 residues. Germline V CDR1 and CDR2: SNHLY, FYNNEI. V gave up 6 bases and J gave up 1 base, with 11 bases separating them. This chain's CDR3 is CASSDQWGTDTQYF. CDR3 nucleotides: TGTGCCAGCAGCGACCAATGGGGCACAGATACGCAGTATTTT.

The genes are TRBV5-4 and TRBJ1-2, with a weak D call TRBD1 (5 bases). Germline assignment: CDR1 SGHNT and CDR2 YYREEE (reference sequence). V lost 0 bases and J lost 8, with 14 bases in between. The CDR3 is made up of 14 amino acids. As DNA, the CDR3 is TGTGCCAGCAGCTTGGCGGGGCCTCAGGGCGGCTACACCTTC. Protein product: CASSLAGPQGGYTF.

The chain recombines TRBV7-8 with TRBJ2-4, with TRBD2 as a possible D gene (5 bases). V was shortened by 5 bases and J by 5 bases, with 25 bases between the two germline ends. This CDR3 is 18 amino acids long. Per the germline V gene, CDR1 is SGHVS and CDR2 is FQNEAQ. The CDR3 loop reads CASSLARAGKFFENIQYF. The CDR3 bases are TGTGCCAGCAGCCTCGCTCGGGCCGGGAAGTTTTTCGAAAACATTCAGTACTTC.

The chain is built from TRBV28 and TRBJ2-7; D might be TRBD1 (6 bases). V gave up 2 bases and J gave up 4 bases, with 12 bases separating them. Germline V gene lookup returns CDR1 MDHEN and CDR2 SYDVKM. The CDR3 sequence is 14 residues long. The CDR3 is CASSLDLGAYEQYF. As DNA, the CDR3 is TGTGCCAGCAGTTTAGATCTGGGGGCATACGAGCAGTACTTC. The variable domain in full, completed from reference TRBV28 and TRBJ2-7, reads DVKVTQSSRYLVKRTGEKVFLECVQDMDHENMFWYRQDPGLGLRLIYFSYDVKMKEKGDIPEGYSVSREKKERFSLILESASTNQTSMYLCASSLDLGAYEQYFGPGTRLTVT.

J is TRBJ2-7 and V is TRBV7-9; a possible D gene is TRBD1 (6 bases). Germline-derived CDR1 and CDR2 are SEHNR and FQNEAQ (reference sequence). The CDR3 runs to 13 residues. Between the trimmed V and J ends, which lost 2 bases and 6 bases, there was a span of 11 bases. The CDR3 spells CASSLTPTGEQYF. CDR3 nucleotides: TGTGCCAGCAGCTTAACTCCGACAGGCGAGCAGTACTTC.

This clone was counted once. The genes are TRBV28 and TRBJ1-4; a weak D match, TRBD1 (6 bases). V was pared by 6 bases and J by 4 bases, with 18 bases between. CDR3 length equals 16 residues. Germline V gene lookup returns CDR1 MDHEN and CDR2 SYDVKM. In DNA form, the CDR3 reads TGTGCCAGCAGCACCCCTCGGACAGCAAGTAATGAAAAACTGTTTTTT. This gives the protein CASSTPRTASNEKLFF.

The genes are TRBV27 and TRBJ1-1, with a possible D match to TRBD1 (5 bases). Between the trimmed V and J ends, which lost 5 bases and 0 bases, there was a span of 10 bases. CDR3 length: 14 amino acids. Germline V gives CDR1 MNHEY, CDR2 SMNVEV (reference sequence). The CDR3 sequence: CASSRQQMNTEAFF. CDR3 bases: TGTGCCAGCAGTAGACAGCAGATGAACACTGAAGCTTTCTTT.

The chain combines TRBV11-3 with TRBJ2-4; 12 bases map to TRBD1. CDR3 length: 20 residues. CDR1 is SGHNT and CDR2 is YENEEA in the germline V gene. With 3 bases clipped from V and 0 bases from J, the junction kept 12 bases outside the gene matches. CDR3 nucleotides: TGTGCCAGCAGCTTCGGAACCGGGACAGGGGGCCTACTAGCCAAAAACATTCAGTACTTC. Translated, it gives CASSFGTGTGGLLAKNIQYF.

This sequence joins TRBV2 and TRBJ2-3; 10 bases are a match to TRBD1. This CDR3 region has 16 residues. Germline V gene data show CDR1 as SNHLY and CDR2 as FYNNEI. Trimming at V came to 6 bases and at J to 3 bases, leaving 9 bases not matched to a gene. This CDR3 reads CASRTTGGDATDTQYF. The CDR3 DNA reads TGTGCCAGCAGGACGACAGGGGGCGATGCGACAGATACGCAGTATTTT.

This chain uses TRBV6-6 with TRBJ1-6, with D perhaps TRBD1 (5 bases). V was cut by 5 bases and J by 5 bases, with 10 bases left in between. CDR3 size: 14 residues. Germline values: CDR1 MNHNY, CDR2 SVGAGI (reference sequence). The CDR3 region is CASSGGSNNSPLHF. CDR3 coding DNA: TGTGCCAGCAGTGGGGGGTCGAATAATTCACCCCTCCACTTT.

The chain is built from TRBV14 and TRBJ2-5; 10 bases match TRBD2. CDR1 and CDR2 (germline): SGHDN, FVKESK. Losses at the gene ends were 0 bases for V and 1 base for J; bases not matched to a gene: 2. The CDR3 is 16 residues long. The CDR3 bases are TGTGCCAGCAGCCAAGACCTAGCGGGAGTCCAAGAGACCCAGTACTTC. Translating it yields CASSQDLAGVQETQYF.